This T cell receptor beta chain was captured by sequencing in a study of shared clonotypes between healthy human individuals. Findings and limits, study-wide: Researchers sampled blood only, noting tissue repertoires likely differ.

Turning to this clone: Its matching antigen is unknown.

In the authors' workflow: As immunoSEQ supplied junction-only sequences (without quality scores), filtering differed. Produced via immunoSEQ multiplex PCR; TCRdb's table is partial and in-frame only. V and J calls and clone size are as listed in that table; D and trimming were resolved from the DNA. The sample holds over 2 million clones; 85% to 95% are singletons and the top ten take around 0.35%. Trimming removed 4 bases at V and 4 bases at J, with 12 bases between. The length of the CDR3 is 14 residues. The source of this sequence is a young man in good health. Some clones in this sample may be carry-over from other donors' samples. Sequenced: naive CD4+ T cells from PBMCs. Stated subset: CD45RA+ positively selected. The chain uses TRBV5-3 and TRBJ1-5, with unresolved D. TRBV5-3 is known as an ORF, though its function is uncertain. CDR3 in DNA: TGTGCCAGAAGCACTCCGGGTTCAAATCAGCCCCAGCATTTT. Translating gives CARSTPGSNQPQHF.